Below, 24 T cell receptor beta chains from the same sample are listed, as sequenced in a study of blood T cell repertoires in COVID-19. The table came from immunoSEQ multiplex PCR; TCRdb's copy has only in-frame clones and leaves some out. The sample includes 200,000 to 300,000 clones, 88% of them seen just once. The sample was PBMCs or T cells enriched from blood (not recorded which). Receptors were obtained from a woman between 35 and 50 years old with acute COVID-19.

This rearrangement joins TRBV7-5 to TRBJ1-1; the table's D call TRBD1 went unverified against the DNA. TRBV7-5 is recorded as a pseudogene. The CDR3 is 16 amino acids. The CDR3 nucleotides are TGTGCCAGAAGCTTAGTGCCCGTGGCAGGGGACACTGAAGCTTTCTTT. Translation: CARSLVPVAGDTEAFF.

CDR3 nucleotide sequence: TGTGCCAGTAGTATCGCGGCCAGGGCCTTCTCTGGAAACACCATATATTTT. Translation gives CASSIAARAFSGNTIYF. The V and J genes are TRBV19 and TRBJ1-3, with D possibly TRBD1 on 5 matching bases. The CDR3 runs to 17 residues. Trimming stripped 3 bases from V and 0 bases from J, with 15 bases between. The germline V gene encodes CDR1 LNHDA and CDR2 SQIVND (reference sequence).

The chain is built from TRBV30 and TRBJ1-1; TRBD1 is a possible D gene (5 bases). The CDR3 length is 14 residues. V was shortened by 2 bases and J by 4 bases, with 14 bases between the two germline ends. The germline V gene has CDR1 GTSNPN and CDR2 SVGIG (reference sequence). The CDR3 loop reads CAWSRSGRGTEAFF. For the CDR3, the DNA is TGTGCCTGGAGTAGGAGTGGTAGGGGCACTGAAGCTTTCTTT.

The chain carries TRBV19 and TRBJ1-1; D is undetermined. Trimming stripped 3 bases from V and 4 bases from J, with 6 bases between. CDR1 and CDR2 from the germline V gene are LNHDA and SQIVND (reference sequence). CDR3 length equals 12 residues. Here the CDR3 DNA reads TGTGCCAGTAGTATCCGCGCCACTGAAGCTTTCTTT. It translates to CASSIRATEAFF.

The chain combines TRBV20-1 with TRBJ2-5, with D tentatively TRBD2 (6 bases). The CDR3 spans 13 residues. The germline V and J ends were trimmed by 3 bases and 4 bases, with 12 bases remaining between them. Germline CDR1 and CDR2: DFQATT and SNEGSKA (reference sequence). The CDR3 nucleotides are TGCAGTGCTAGTCGGGGGACTCCAGAGACCCAGTACTTC. Translation: CSASRGTPETQYF.

The chain uses TRBV7-9 and TRBJ1-2; no clear D. The germline CDR1 and CDR2 sequences are SEHNR and FQNEAQ (reference sequence). The CDR3 contains 13 residues. With 5 bases removed from V and 4 bases from J, the gap between germline ends came to 11 bases. CDR3 nucleotides: TGTGCCAGCAGCCCGACGTCGGGCTATGGCTACACCTTC. This sequence encodes CASSPTSGYGYTF. Based on the CDR3 plus reference TRBV7-9 and TRBJ1-2, the full variable domain is DTGVSQNPRHKITKRGQNVTFRCDPISEHNRLYWYRQTLGQGPEFLTYFQNEAQLEKSRLLSDRFSAERPKGSFSTLEIQRTEQGDSAMYLCASSPTSGYGYTFGSGTRLTVV.

The chain couples TRBV5-1 to TRBJ2-7; maybe TRBD1 (6 bases). The V end was cut by 6 bases, the J end by 1 base, with 14 bases between. Germline V CDR1 and CDR2: SGHRS, YFSETQ. The CDR3 has 14 amino acids. The CDR3 sequence is CASTPRQGSYEQYF. CDR3 DNA sequence: TGCGCCAGCACCCCTCGCCAGGGGTCCTACGAGCAGTACTTC.

The count of this clone is one. The chain couples TRBV9 to TRBJ2-1, with 7 positions matching TRBD1. The CDR3 has 14 residues. The ends lost 4 bases at V and 4 bases at J; junction bases unmatched: 5. Germline CDR1 is SGDLS and CDR2 is YYNGEE. Written as DNA, the CDR3 is TGTGCCAGCAGCCCGGGACAGTTTTACAATGAGCAGTTCTTC. Translating gives CASSPGQFYNEQFF.

V is TRBV30 and J is TRBJ1-2; possible D gene TRBD1, 6 bases. This CDR3 has 13 residues. The ends were cut back, 2 bases at V and 7 bases at J, with 14 bases in the middle. Germline values: CDR1 GTSNPN, CDR2 SVGIG (reference sequence). The CDR3 sequence is CAWSKTGPLGYTF. CDR3 coding DNA: TGTGCCTGGAGTAAGACAGGACCTCTTGGCTACACCTTC.

This chain uses TRBV11-3 with TRBJ2-4; D perhaps matches TRBD2 (6 bases). The length of the CDR3 is 18 residues. With 1 base removed from V and 3 bases from J, the gap between germline ends came to 19 bases. The germline V gene encodes CDR1 SGHNT and CDR2 YENEEA. This CDR3 is CASSLVNVLSSGKNIQYF. The CDR3 coding sequence is TGTGCCAGCAGCTTAGTGAACGTCCTAAGTAGCGGCAAAAACATTCAGTACTTC.

This clone was recorded a few times. The J gene is TRBJ2-7, the V gene TRBV4-1, with D perhaps TRBD2 (6 bases). V was cut by 0 bases and J by 3 bases, with 12 bases left in between. Germline V gene sequence: CDR1 MGHRA, CDR2 YSYEKL. CDR3 length: 15 amino acids. The CDR3 DNA follows: TGCGCCAGCAGCCAAGATGTCGGGAGTTACTACGAGCAGTACGTC. It encodes CASSQDVGSYYEQYV.

This clone was detected only once. This chain joins TRBV12-3 or TRBV12-4 and TRBJ2-2; D remains ambiguous. V was shortened by 3 bases and J by 8 bases, with 10 bases between the two germline ends. CDR3 length equals 13 residues. The CDR3 protein is CASSLLETGELFF. The CDR3 nucleotides read TGTGCCAGCAGTTTGTTAGAAACTGGGGAGCTGTTTTTT.

The CDR3 sequence: CASSVGGSVVGGYTF. DNA of the CDR3: TGTGCCAGCAGCGTGGGAGGATCGGTGGTAGGTGGCTACACCTTC. V and J are TRBV9 and TRBJ1-2; D ambiguous. V was cut by 2 bases and J by 7 bases, with 18 bases left in between. The CDR3 loop spans 15 amino acids. Germline V gene sequence: CDR1 SGDLS, CDR2 YYNGEE.

The chain uses TRBV14 and TRBJ1-3; TRBD1 matches at 9 bases. CDR3 length: 19 residues. The ends lost 5 bases at V and 1 base at J; junction bases unmatched: 15. Germline CDR1 reads SGHDN; CDR2 reads FVKESK. CDR3 bases: TGTGCCAGCAGCGACCGCCCCAGACCGGGACAGGGATCTGGAAACACCATATATTTT. Encoded protein: CASSDRPRPGQGSGNTIYF.

CDR3 in DNA: TGTGCCAGCAGCTTATCTAGCGCCCGCACAGATACGCAGTATTTT. This sequence encodes CASSLSSARTDTQYF. The J gene is TRBJ2-3, the V gene TRBV7-2; possibly TRBD2 for D (6 bases). Trimming shortened V by 2 bases and J by 1 base, and 10 bases separated the two germline ends. In germline, CDR1 is SGHTA, CDR2 FQGNSA. The CDR3 runs 15 residues.

The J gene is TRBJ1-2, the V gene TRBV19; D unclear. Between the trimmed V and J ends, which lost 7 bases and 8 bases, there was a span of 14 bases. This CDR3 has 12 amino acids. Germline CDR1 and CDR2: LNHDA and SQIVND (reference sequence). Here the CDR3 DNA reads TGTGCCAGTACCCACCGGGGAGGCGGCTACACCTTC. This sequence encodes CASTHRGGGYTF. Full variable domain (outside the CDR3, taken from reference TRBV19 and TRBJ1-2): DGGITQSPKYLFRKEGQNVTLSCEQNLNHDAMYWYRQDPGQGLRLIYYSQIVNDFQKGDIAEGYSVSREKKESFPLTVTSAQKNPTAFYLCASTHRGGGYTFGSGTRLTVV.

This clone appeared once. V gene TRBV14 combines with J gene TRBJ1-4, with D unresolved. The CDR3 length is 13 residues. Per the germline V gene, CDR1 is SGHDN and CDR2 is FVKESK. The ends were cut back, 4 bases at V and 4 bases at J, with 7 bases in the middle. The CDR3 sequence is CASSRANNEKLFF. The CDR3, as DNA: TGTGCCAGCAGCCGAGCGAATAATGAAAAACTGTTTTTT.

This clone was seen a single time. This chain joins TRBV10-1 and TRBJ2-1; weak D call: TRBD1 (5 bases). The ends were cut back, 0 bases at V and 5 bases at J, with 14 bases in the middle. CDR3 length: 16 residues. Germline CDR1 and CDR2: WNHNN and SYGVQD (reference sequence). In DNA, the CDR3 is TGCGCCAGCAGTGAGTCGGCGGCAGGGATACACAATGAGCAGTTCTTC. This gives the protein CASSESAAGIHNEQFF.

This chain joins TRBV5-5 and TRBJ1-3; D ambiguous. Trimming shortened V by 6 bases and J by 2 bases, and 15 bases separated the two germline ends. This CDR3 contains 15 residues. CDR1 is SGHKS, CDR2 YYEKEE, per germline (reference sequence). The CDR3 protein is CASTGRDFPGNTIYF. The CDR3 DNA sequence: TGTGCCAGCACTGGGAGGGATTTTCCTGGAAACACCATATATTTT. The full variable domain, its missing parts supplied by reference TRBV5-5 and TRBJ1-3, is DAGVTQSPTHLIKTRGQQVTLRCSPISGHKSVSWYQQVLGQGPQFIFQYYEKEERGRGNFPDRFSARQFPNYSSELNVNALLLGDSALYLCASTGRDFPGNTIYFGEGSWLTVV.

The chain is built from TRBV29-1 and TRBJ1-2; 7 bases match TRBD1. The CDR3 sequence is 14 residues long. Per germline, CDR1 SQVTM and CDR2 ANQGSEA. V was clipped by 2 bases and J by 4 bases; unmatched bases: 7. CDR3 loop: CSVEPPGQIYGYTF. The CDR3 DNA follows: TGCAGCGTTGAACCTCCGGGACAGATCTATGGCTACACCTTC.

The chain couples TRBV13 to TRBJ1-1; the match to TRBD1 covers 7 bases. The germline V gene encodes CDR1 PRHDT and CDR2 FYEKMQ (reference sequence). The CDR3 has 15 residues. Unmatched junction bases numbered 8, after V lost 5 bases and J lost 2 bases. The CDR3 is CASSTRQGSNTEAFF. The CDR3 DNA sequence: TGTGCCAGCAGCACGCGACAGGGATCTAACACTGAAGCTTTCTTT.

The chain has TRBV27 and TRBJ2-5, with 9 bases aligning to TRBD1. Germline CDR1 MNHEY, CDR2 SMNVEV (reference sequence). The ends lost 7 bases at V and 6 bases at J; junction bases unmatched: 9. CDR3 length: 14 amino acids. The CDR3 DNA sequence: TGTGCCAGCAAAGGCTGGGACAGGGAAAAGACCCAGTACTTC. The encoded protein is CASKGWDREKTQYF.

The chain joins TRBV6-5 to TRBJ2-7; 12 positions match TRBD2. CDR3 length: 13 amino acids. V shed 9 bases and J 2 bases; nucleotides not matched to a gene: 2. Germline CDR1 reads MNHEY; CDR2 reads SVGAGI. As DNA, the CDR3 is TGTGCCAGTGGACTAGCGGGGACCTACGAGCAGTACTTC. Its translation is CASGLAGTYEQYF.

V usage is TRBV2 and J usage is TRBJ2-5, with 11 bases aligning to TRBD2. This CDR3 has 15 residues. Germline CDR1 is SNHLY and CDR2 is FYNNEI. Trimming at V came to 3 bases and at J to 3 bases, leaving 3 bases not matched to a gene. CDR3 sequence (DNA): TGTGCCAGCAGTGAGGAACTAGCGGGGGAAGAGACCCAGTACTTC. Its translation is CASSEELAGEETQYF. The full variable domain, rest sourced from reference TRBV2 and TRBJ2-5, is EPEVTQTPSHQVTQMGQEVILRCVPISNHLYFYWYRQILGQKVEFLVSFYNNEISEKSEIFDDQFSVERPDGSNFTLKIRSTKLEDSAMYFCASSEELAGEETQYFGPGTRLLVL.